The subject of this entry is one TCR beta chain. Its specificity is unknown. The sequenced template was cDNA made from the entire isolated RNA. Sequenced by immunoSEQ multiplex PCR; TCRdb stores in-frame clones only, minus some. This table holds hundreds of thousands of clones, approximately 30% found once. This CDR3 comprises 15 residues. V shed 2 bases and J 6 bases; nucleotides not matched to a gene: 5. Germline CDR1 reads LGHNA; CDR2 reads YNFKEQ. The sample comes from a study of beta chain features in type 1 diabetes. Study conclusions and caveats: All four CD4+ subsets of Type 1 diabetes patients contained TCRB CDR3s that were moderately but significantly shorter.

Sorted populations were all over 95% pure. Sequenced sample: naive CD4+ T cells from blood. The chain carries TRBV4-2 and TRBJ2-7; 12 bases map to TRBD2. This clonotype originated in a man aged 18 to 29 in good health. In DNA form, the CDR3 reads TGTGCCAGCAGCCAACAACTAGCGGGAGGCGGCGAGCAGTACTTC. Translating gives CASSQQLAGGGEQYF.